What follows are 7 T cell receptor beta chains derived from one specimen sequenced in a study of low-dose radiotherapy and immunotherapy resistance in tumors. This sample's time point: after trial treatment. Treatment noted: LDRT plus nivolumab, ipilimumab, low-dose cyclophosphamide and aspirin (RACIN trial). Primers targeting TRAV and TRBV primed first-strand cDNA, covering alpha and beta chains. A constant-region primer paired with the V-primer adapter amplified TCRs over about 19 PCR cycles. TCRdb processed the reads anew with MiXCR; each CDR3 protein has one entry. Among more than 90,000 distinct CDR3 sequences, about 20% were seen once, and the ten largest hold about 4%. The source was PBMCs, collected after low-dose radiotherapy plus immunotherapy. These receptors came from a male donor with prostate cancer.

This clonotype was seen ten or more times. The chain joins TRBV5-4 to TRBJ2-1; 7 nucleotides line up with TRBD1. The CDR3 totals 14 residues. In germline, CDR1 is SGHNT, CDR2 YYREEE (reference sequence). Unmatched junction bases numbered 9, after V lost 4 bases and J lost 8 bases. The CDR3 protein is CASSLDRAGDEQFF. The DNA of the CDR3 is TGTGCCAGCAGCCTTGACAGGGCAGGGGATGAGCAGTTCTTC. Full variable domain (rest looked up from reference TRBV5-4 and TRBJ2-1): ETGVTQSPTHLIKTRGQQVTLRCSSQSGHNTVSWYQQALGQGPQFIFQYYREEENGRGNFPPRFSGLQFPNYSSELNVNALELDDSALYLCASSLDRAGDEQFFGPGTRLTVL.

This clonotype was seen at least ten times. The chain employs TRBV19 and TRBJ2-1; 7 positions agree with TRBD1. The CDR3 totals 14 residues. V gave up 6 bases and J gave up 8 bases; unmatched junction bases: 10. Germline assignment: CDR1 LNHDA and CDR2 SQIVND (reference sequence). The CDR3 region is CASRMGQPSDEQFF. The CDR3 nucleotides are TGTGCCAGTAGAATGGGACAGCCAAGCGATGAGCAGTTCTTC.

V is TRBV7-9 and J is TRBJ2-1; either TRBD1 or TRBD2 may fit D (6 bases each). Trimming removed 11 bases from V and 0 bases from J, with 11 bases in between. Germline V gene sequence: CDR1 SEHNR, CDR2 FQNEAQ (reference sequence). The CDR3 has 13 amino acids. The CDR3 loop is CAGGGSSYNEQFF. In nucleotides, the CDR3 is TGTGCCGGAGGGGGGAGCTCCTACAATGAGCAGTTCTTC.

This clonotype was detected only a few times. The chain is built from TRBV19 and TRBJ1-5; D not certain. The ends were cut back, 7 bases at V and 2 bases at J, with 21 bases in the middle. Per the germline V gene, CDR1 is LNHDA and CDR2 is SQIVND (reference sequence). The CDR3 sequence is 17 residues long. CDR3 amino acids: CASKRLEGIQGNQPQHF. In DNA form, the CDR3 reads TGTGCCAGTAAACGTTTAGAGGGAATCCAGGGCAATCAGCCCCAGCATTTT.

This clonotype was recorded many times. This chain joins TRBV5-1 and TRBJ1-2; D may be TRBD1 (5 bases). This CDR3 comprises 14 residues. Between the trimmed V and J ends, which lost 2 bases and 8 bases, there was a span of 16 bases. Germline assignment: CDR1 SGHRS and CDR2 YFSETQ. The CDR3 sequence: CASSFGEGMKGYTF. The DNA of the CDR3 is TGCGCCAGCAGCTTTGGTGAGGGGATGAAAGGCTACACCTTC.

Details on this clonotype: One base separates it from a far larger clone, so it is likely a read error. The V gene is TRBV6-6, the J gene TRBJ1-2; weak D call: TRBD1 (5 bases). The CDR3 extends over 15 amino acids. Germline CDR1 is MNHNY and CDR2 is SVGAGI (reference sequence). Written as DNA, the CDR3 is TGTGCCAGCGGTTACAAGGGGAACTCGCACTATGGCTACACCTTC. This codes for CASGYKGNSHYGYTF.

This clonotype was seen many times. The V call is TRBV12-3 or TRBV12-4, the J call TRBJ2-3, with 10 positions matching TRBD2. The CDR3 is 17 residues long. V was pared by 4 bases and J by 5 bases, with 12 bases of the junction left unmatched. Written as DNA, the CDR3 is TGTGCCAGCAGTTCCAGAAGCGGGGGGGCGAAGCTAGATACGCAGTATTTT. This encodes CASSSRSGGAKLDTQYF.